This record concerns one T cell receptor (beta chain) sequence. Antigen: not known. The PCR had 60 Vbeta and 13 Jbeta primers. The protocol was immunoSEQ multiplex PCR, while the TCRdb copy is restricted to in-frame clones and leaves out a portion. The sample lists approximately 160,000 clones, roughly 82% occurring once. Germline V gives CDR1 KGHSH, CDR2 LQKENI. The CDR3 totals 14 residues. The trim removed 4 bases at V and 5 bases at J, leaving 4 bases unmatched. The sample originates from a study of cytomegalovirus exposure and HLA in healthy donors. Study-level findings and limits: It was reported that the classifier diagnosed cytomegalovirus status with high specificity and sensitivity in both the original and validation cohorts. Earlier results showed most TCR beta V segments being productive about 87% or about 30% of the time. HLA allele associations emerged for around 15,000 TCR beta sequences in a later analysis, at 0.05 false discovery rate.

The material sequenced was PBMCs. The TCR was taken from a girl aged 5-17 years in good health and CMV-seropositive. The chain uses TRBV18 and TRBJ2-1; 8 bases are a match to TRBD2. CDR3 loop: CASSLSGGNNEQFF. The CDR3 bases are TGTGCCAGCTCACTGAGCGGGGGAAACAATGAGCAGTTCTTC.